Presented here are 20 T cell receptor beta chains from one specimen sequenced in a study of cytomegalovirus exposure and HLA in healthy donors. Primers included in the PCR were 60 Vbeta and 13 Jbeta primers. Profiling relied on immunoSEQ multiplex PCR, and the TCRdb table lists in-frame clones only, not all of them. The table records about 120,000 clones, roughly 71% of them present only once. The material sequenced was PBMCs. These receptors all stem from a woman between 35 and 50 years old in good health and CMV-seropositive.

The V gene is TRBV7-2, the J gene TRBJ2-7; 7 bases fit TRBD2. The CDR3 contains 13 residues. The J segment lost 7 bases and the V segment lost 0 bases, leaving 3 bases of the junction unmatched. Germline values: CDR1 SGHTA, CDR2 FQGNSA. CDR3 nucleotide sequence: TGTGCCAGCAGCTTAGCGGGAGGGCGGGAGCAGTACTTC. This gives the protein CASSLAGGREQYF.

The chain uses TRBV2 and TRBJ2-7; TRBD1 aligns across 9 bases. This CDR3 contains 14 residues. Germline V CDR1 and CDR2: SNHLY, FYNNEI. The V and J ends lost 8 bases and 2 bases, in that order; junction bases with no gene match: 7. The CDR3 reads CASSGTGLTYEQYF. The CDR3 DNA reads TGTGCCAGCTCCGGGACAGGGTTAACCTACGAGCAGTACTTC. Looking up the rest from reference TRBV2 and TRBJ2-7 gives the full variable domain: EPEVTQTPSHQVTQMGQEVILRCVPISNHLYFYWYRQILGQKVEFLVSFYNNEISEKSEIFDDQFSVERPDGSNFTLKIRSTKLEDSAMYFCASSGTGLTYEQYFGPGTRLTVT.

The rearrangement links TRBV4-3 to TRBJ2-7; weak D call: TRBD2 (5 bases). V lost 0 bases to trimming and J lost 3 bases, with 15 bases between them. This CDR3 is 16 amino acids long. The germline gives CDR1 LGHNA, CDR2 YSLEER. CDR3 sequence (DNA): TGCGCCAGCAGCCAAGACCCCCGGGGTGATTACTACGAGCAGTACTTC. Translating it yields CASSQDPRGDYYEQYF.

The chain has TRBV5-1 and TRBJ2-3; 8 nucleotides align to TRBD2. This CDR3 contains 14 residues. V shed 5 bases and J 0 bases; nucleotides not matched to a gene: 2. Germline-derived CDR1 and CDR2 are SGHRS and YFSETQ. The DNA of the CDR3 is TGCGCCAGCAGTAGCGGGGCTAGCACAGATACGCAGTATTTT. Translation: CASSSGASTDTQYF.

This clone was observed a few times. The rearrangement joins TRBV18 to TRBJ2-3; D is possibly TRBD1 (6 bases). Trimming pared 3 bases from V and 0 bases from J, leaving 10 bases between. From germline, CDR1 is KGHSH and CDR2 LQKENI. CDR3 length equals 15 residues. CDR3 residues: CASSPAGASTDTQYF. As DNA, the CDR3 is TGTGCCAGCTCACCGGCAGGGGCCAGCACAGATACGCAGTATTTT.

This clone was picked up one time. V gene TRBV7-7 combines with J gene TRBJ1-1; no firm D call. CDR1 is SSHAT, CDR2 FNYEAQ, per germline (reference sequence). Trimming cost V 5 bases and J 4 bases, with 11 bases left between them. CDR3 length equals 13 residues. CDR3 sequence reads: CASSRLGSTEAFF. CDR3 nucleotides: TGTGCCAGCAGCAGACTAGGGAGCACTGAAGCTTTCTTT.

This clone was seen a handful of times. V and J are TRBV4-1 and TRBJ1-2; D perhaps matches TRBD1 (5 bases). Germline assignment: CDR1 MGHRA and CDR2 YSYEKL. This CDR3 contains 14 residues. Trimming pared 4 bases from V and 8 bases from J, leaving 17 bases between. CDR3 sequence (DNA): TGCGCCAGCAGCCCGCGGGGCCTCGCAGGGGGCTACACCTTC. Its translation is CASSPRGLAGGYTF.

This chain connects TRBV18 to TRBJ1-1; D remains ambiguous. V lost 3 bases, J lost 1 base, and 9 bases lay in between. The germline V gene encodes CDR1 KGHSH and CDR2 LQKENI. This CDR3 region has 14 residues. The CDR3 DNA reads TGTGCCAGCTCACCCTCCTCGGGGAACACTGAAGCTTTCTTT. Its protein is CASSPSSGNTEAFF.

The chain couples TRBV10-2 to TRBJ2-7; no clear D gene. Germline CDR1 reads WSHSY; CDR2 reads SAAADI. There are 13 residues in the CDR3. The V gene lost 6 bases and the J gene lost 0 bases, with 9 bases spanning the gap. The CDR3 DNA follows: TGCGCCAGCAGAAACAGTAGCTCCTACGAGCAGTACTTC. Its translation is CASRNSSSYEQYF.

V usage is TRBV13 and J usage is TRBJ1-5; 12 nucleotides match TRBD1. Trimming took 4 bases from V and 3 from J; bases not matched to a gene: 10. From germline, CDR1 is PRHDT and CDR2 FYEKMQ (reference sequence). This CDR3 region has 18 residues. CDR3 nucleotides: TGTGCCAGCAGCTCATCATGGGACAGGGGGCAAGTCAATCAGCCCCAGCATTTT. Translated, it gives CASSSSWDRGQVNQPQHF.

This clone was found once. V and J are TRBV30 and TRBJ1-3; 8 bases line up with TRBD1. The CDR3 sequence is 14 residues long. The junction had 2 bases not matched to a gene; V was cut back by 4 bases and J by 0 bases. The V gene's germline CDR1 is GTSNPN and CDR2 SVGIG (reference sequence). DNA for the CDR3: TGTGCCTGGACAGGGGGCGGCTCTGGAAACACCATATATTTT. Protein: CAWTGGGSGNTIYF.

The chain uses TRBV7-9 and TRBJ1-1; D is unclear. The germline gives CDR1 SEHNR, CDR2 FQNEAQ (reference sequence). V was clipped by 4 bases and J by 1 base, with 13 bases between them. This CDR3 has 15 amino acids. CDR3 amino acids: CASSSRGGGNTEAFF. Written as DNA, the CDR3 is TGTGCCAGCAGCTCTCGGGGTGGTGGGAACACTGAAGCTTTCTTT.

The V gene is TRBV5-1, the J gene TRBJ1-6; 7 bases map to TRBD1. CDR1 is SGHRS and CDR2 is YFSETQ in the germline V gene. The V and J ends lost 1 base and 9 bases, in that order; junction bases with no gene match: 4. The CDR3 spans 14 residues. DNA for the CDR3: TGCGCCAGCAGCTTGACAGGGGATGGTTCACCCCTCCACTTT. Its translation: CASSLTGDGSPLHF.

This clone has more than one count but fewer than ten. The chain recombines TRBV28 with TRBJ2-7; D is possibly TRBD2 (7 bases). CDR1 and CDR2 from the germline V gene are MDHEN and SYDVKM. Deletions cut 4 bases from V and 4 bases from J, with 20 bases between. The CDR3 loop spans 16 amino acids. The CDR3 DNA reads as TGTGCCAGCAGTTCCCCTGAGGGGGGGAGAGCGTACGAGCAGTACTTC. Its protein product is CASSSPEGGRAYEQYF.

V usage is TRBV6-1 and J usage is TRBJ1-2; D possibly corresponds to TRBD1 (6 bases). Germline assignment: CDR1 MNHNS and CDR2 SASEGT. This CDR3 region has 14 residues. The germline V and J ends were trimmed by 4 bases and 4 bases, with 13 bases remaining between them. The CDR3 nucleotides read TGTGCCAGCAGTGTGCAGGGGAGCGCCTATGGCTACACCTTC. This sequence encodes CASSVQGSAYGYTF.

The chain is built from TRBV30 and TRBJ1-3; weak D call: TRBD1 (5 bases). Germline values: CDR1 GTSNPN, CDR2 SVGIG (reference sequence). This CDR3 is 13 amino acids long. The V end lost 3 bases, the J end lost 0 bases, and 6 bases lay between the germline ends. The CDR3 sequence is CAWSQGSGNTIYF. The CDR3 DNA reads TGTGCCTGGAGCCAGGGCTCTGGAAACACCATATATTTT. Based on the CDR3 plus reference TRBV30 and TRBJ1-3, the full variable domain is SQTIHQWPATLVQPVGSPLSLECTVEGTSNPNLYWYRQAAGRGLQLLFYSVGIGQISSEVPQNLSASRPQDRQFILSSKKLLLSDSGFYLCAWSQGSGNTIYFGEGSWLTVV.

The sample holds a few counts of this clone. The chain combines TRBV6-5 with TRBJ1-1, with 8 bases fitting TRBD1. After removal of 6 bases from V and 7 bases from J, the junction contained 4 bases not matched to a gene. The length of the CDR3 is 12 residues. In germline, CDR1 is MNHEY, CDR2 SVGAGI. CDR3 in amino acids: CASSSGTGEAFF. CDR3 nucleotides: TGTGCCAGCAGCTCCGGGACAGGTGAAGCTTTCTTT.

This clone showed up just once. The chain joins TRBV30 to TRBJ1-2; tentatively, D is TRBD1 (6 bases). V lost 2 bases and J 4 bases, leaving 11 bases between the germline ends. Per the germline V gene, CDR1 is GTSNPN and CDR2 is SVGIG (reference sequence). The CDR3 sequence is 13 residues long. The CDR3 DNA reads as TGTGCCTGGAGTAGGGGGTCGGGCTATGGCTACACCTTC. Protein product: CAWSRGSGYGYTF.

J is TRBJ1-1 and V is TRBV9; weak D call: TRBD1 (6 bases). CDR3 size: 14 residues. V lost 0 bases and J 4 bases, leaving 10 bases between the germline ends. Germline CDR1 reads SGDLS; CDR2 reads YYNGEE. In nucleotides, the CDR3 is TGTGCCAGCAGCGTAGAAGGGGGGGGCACTGAAGCTTTCTTT. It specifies CASSVEGGGTEAFF.

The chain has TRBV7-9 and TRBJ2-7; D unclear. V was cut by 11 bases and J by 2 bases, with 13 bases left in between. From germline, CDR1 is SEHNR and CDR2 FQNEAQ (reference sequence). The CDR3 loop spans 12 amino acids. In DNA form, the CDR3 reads TGTGCCTCGGCGGATAATGCCTACGAGCAGTACTTC. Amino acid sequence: CASADNAYEQYF.